A selection of T cell receptor beta chains follows, all from one sample in a study of T-cell reconstitution after alpha-beta-depleted transplantation in children. TCRdb itself ran the PCR reads through MiXCR, one entry per CDR3 protein. The table shows about 70,000 distinct CDR3 sequences, with roughly a tenth occurring only once. Sequencing was performed on PBMCs, taken before TCRalphabeta/CD19-depleted stem cell transplant. These receptor sequences come from a boy between 10 and 17 years old with acute myeloid leukemia, due to receive a stem cell transplant. Both conserved end residues are part of each CDR3. The D gene is left open where the match is weak. The size field is filled for only some rows; it gives once, few, many or a size class.

size: .
J: TRBJ2-1
D: TRBD2
V: TRBV7-2
DNA: TGTGCCAGCAGCCCACTAGCGGGCCTCGACAATGAGCAGTTCTTC
CDR3: CASSPLAGLDNEQFF

size: few
J: TRBJ2-3
D: .
V: TRBV20-1
DNA: TGCAGTGCTACCGCTGGGTTGGCGCAGGGCACAGATACGCAGTATTTT
CDR3: CSATAGLAQGTDTQYF

size: few
J: TRBJ2-1
D: TRBD2
V: TRBV19
DNA: TGTGCCAGTAGTGCCCAGCGGGGGTACAATGAGCAGTTCTTC
CDR3: CASSAQRGYNEQFF

size: many
J: TRBJ2-3
D: TRBD2
V: TRBV12-3/TRBV12-4
DNA: TGTGCCAGCAGTTCTGACTGGGGACTAGCGGGAGCAGATACGCAGTATTTT
CDR3: CASSSDWGLAGADTQYF

size: many
J: TRBJ2-3
D: .
V: TRBV7-2
DNA: TGTGCCAGCAGCTCAAGGAGGGGGGGCAGCACAGATACGCAGTATTTT
CDR3: CASSSRRGGSTDTQYF

size: many
J: TRBJ2-3
D: .
V: TRBV29-1
DNA: TGCAGCGTTTGGGCCCCATCGCCTAGCACAGATACGCAGTATTTT
CDR3: CSVWAPSPSTDTQYF

size: many
J: TRBJ2-1
D: TRBD2
V: TRBV5-6
DNA: TGTGCCAGCAGCTTGTCGAAAGCGGGAGGGTGGAATGAGCAGTTCTTC
CDR3: CASSLSKAGGWNEQFF

size: .
J: TRBJ2-4
D: .
V: TRBV11-2
DNA: TGTGCCAGCAGCTCCACAGGGAACATTCAGTACTTC
CDR3: CASSSTGNIQYF

size: .
J: TRBJ2-2
D: TRBD1
V: TRBV28
DNA: TGTGCCAGCAGTTTTGGCCGGGACAGGGCTTGGGACACCGGGGAGCTGTTTTTT
CDR3: CASSFGRDRAWDTGELFF

size: many
J: TRBJ2-5
D: .
V: TRBV27
DNA: TGTGCCAGCAGTTTGGGATCACTAGGGAGTCGGAAAGAGACCCAGTACTTC
CDR3: CASSLGSLGSRKETQYF

size: many
J: TRBJ2-5
D: TRBD1
V: TRBV20-1
DNA: TGCAGTGCTAGGGGACAGGCGGTTCGTCAAGAGACCCAGTACTTC
CDR3: CSARGQAVRQETQYF

size: .
J: TRBJ2-1
D: .
V: TRBV4-2
DNA: TGTGCCAGCAACCCTACAGGTAGTGCTAGGGATGAGCAGTTCTTC
CDR3: CASNPTGSARDEQFF

size: many
J: TRBJ2-3
D: .
V: TRBV11-2
DNA: TGTGCCAGCAGCTGGAGGGACTCTAGCACAGATACGCAGTATTTT
CDR3: CASSWRDSSTDTQYF

size: many
J: TRBJ2-5
D: TRBD2
V: TRBV20-1
DNA: TGCAGTGCTAGAGAACTCTCCCCCTTTTCCGGACTAGCGGACCAAGAGACCCAGTACTTC
CDR3: CSARELSPFSGLADQETQYF

size: .
J: TRBJ2-7
D: .
V: TRBV18
DNA: TGTGCCAGCTCACCACCCCTGACAACCTACGAGCAGTACTTC
CDR3: CASSPPLTTYEQYF

size: many
J: TRBJ1-6
D: .
V: TRBV2
DNA: TGTGCCAGCAGAGAGGAGTATAATTCACCCCTCCACTTT
CDR3: CASREEYNSPLHF

size: many
J: TRBJ2-1
D: TRBD2
V: TRBV11-2
DNA: TGTGCCAGCAGCCCACGGACTAGCGGGGGGTACAATGAGCAGTTCTTC
CDR3: CASSPRTSGGYNEQFF

size: many
J: TRBJ2-1
D: TRBD1
V: TRBV29-1
DNA: TGCAGCGTAAGCCCGGGACAGGGAATCAATGAGCAGTTCTTC
CDR3: CSVSPGQGINEQFF

size: many
J: TRBJ2-2
D: TRBD2
V: TRBV7-3
DNA: TGTGCCAGCAGCTTAGCTAGCGGGAACCGGGCCGGGGAGCTGTTTTTT
CDR3: CASSLASGNRAGELFF

size: many
J: TRBJ2-1
D: TRBD2
V: TRBV5-1
DNA: TGCGCCAGCAGCTTGGGCCCAAGCGGGGTCTACAATGAGCAGTTCTTC
CDR3: CASSLGPSGVYNEQFF

size: many
J: TRBJ2-2
D: .
V: TRBV4-1
DNA: TGCGCCAGCAGCCTGGTAGACCGGTTCACCGGGGAGCTGTTTTTT
CDR3: CASSLVDRFTGELFF

size: many
J: TRBJ1-5
D: TRBD1
V: TRBV7-2
DNA: TGTGCCAGCAGAGCCGCCCTTGGGGCAGGGGGGCAGCCCCAGCATTTT
CDR3: CASRAALGAGGQPQHF

size: many
J: TRBJ1-4
D: .
V: TRBV9
DNA: TGTGCCAGCAGCGTAGGCGACGGCCGGATTTGGGAAAAACTGTTTTTT
CDR3: CASSVGDGRIWEKLFF

size: .
J: TRBJ1-5
D: .
V: TRBV12-3/TRBV12-4
DNA: TGTGCCAGCAGTTCAGGGGAAATTAGCAATCAGCCCCAGCATTTT
CDR3: CASSSGEISNQPQHF

size: many
J: TRBJ2-7
D: .
V: TRBV7-2
DNA: TGTGCCAGCACCCTAGGAGCCTACTACGAGCAGTACTTC
CDR3: CASTLGAYYEQYF

size: medium-sized
J: TRBJ2-7
D: .
V: TRBV29-1
DNA: TGCAGCGTTGGATTCTACGAGCAGTACTTC
CDR3: CSVGFYEQYF

size: many
J: TRBJ1-3
D: .
V: TRBV11-2
DNA: TGTGCCAGCAGCTTAGGGGGACAAGCAGGAAACACCATATATTTT
CDR3: CASSLGGQAGNTIYF

size: many
J: TRBJ1-2
D: .
V: TRBV20-1
DNA: TGCAGTGCCAACAGGGAAAGCTATGGCTACACCTTC
CDR3: CSANRESYGYTF

size: many
J: TRBJ2-1
D: .
V: TRBV5-1
DNA: TGCGCCAGCAGCTTGGAGCAGTTTAGAGGGCAGTTCTTC
CDR3: CASSLEQFRGQFF

size: .
J: TRBJ2-3
D: TRBD2
V: TRBV7-3
DNA: TGTGCCAGCAGCTTAAGGGGGGGACTAGCCGGAGATACGCAGTATTTT
CDR3: CASSLRGGLAGDTQYF

size: few
J: TRBJ2-7
D: .
V: TRBV25-1
DNA: TGTGCCAGCAGTGAATTTGAGACAGACGAGCAGTACTTC
CDR3: CASSEFETDEQYF

size: many
J: TRBJ2-5
D: .
V: TRBV29-1
DNA: TGCAGCGTTGCCTTAGGAGGGGGGGCGCGTGAGACCCAGTACTTC
CDR3: CSVALGGGARETQYF

size: many
J: TRBJ2-1
D: TRBD2
V: TRBV20-1
DNA: TGCAGTGCTACAGCTAGCGGGGGGCCGGTAGATGAGCAGTTCTTC
CDR3: CSATASGGPVDEQFF

size: .
J: TRBJ2-7
D: TRBD1
V: TRBV20-1
DNA: TGCAGTGCCGATGAACAGGGGGACTACGAGCAGTACTTC
CDR3: CSADEQGDYEQYF

size: many
J: TRBJ1-3
D: .
V: TRBV10-3
DNA: TGTGCCATCAGTGAACTCTCGAGCTCTGGAAACACCATATATTTT
CDR3: CAISELSSSGNTIYF

size: many
J: TRBJ2-1
D: TRBD1
V: TRBV7-3
DNA: TGTGCCAGCAGCCACGGGACAGGGTCAAATGAGCAGTTCTTC
CDR3: CASSHGTGSNEQFF